This is a list of T cell receptor beta chains from one sample in a study of OX40 agonist ivuxolimab in advanced cancers. Generated by immunoSEQ multiplex PCR, the TCRdb table keeps only in-frame clones and is missing some. The sample carries 65,000 to 90,000 clones, around nine tenths recorded once. The material sequenced was CD4+ or CD8+ T cells sorted from blood, taken in a trial of the OX40 agonist ivuxolimab. The receptors were gathered from an adult with an advanced solid tumor such as melanoma, head and neck, liver or kidney cancer. CDR3s include the opening cysteine and the closing phenylalanine or tryptophan. The D gene is left open where the match is weak. The size of a clone is reported for some rows only, either as once, few or many, or as a class for expanded clones.

- | TRBJ2-3 | TRBV4-3 | TRBD1 | CASSDRGGEDTQYF | TGCGCCAGCAGCGACAGGGGGGGCGAAGATACGCAGTATTTT
- | TRBJ2-4 | TRBV7-9 | - | CASSLVDSQNIQYF | TGTGCCAGCAGCTTAGTGGACAGTCAAAACATTCAGTACTTC
- | TRBJ2-7 | TRBV5-6 | - | CASRDSYEQYF | TGTGCCAGCAGGGACTCCTACGAGCAGTACTTC
- | TRBJ1-1 | TRBV11-2 | - | CASSLGPPNTEAFF | TGTGCCAGCAGCTTAGGACCTCCGAACACTGAAGCTTTCTTT
- | TRBJ2-7 | TRBV7-9 | - | CASSGRGPSYEQYF | TGTGCCAGCAGCGGTAGGGGACCGTCTTACGAGCAGTACTTC
- | TRBJ2-1 | TRBV10-3 | TRBD2 | CAISIEASGGPYNEQFF | TGTGCCATCAGCATCGAGGCTAGCGGGGGACCCTACAATGAGCAGTTCTTC
- | TRBJ2-1 | TRBV27 | - | CASSSGPLSRNEQFF | TGTGCCAGCAGTTCGGGACCGCTATCGCGCAATGAGCAGTTCTTC
- | TRBJ1-2 | TRBV5-1 | TRBD1 | CASSPSTGGDYGYTF | TGCGCCAGCAGCCCCTCGACAGGGGGCGACTATGGCTACACCTTC
- | TRBJ2-3 | TRBV7-6 | - | CASSPQGLSVPTDTQYF | TGTGCCAGCAGCCCCCAAGGACTCTCCGTACCCACAGATACGCAGTATTTT
- | TRBJ1-2 | TRBV5-1 | - | CASSGPGTASNYGYTF | TGCGCCAGCAGCGGGCCCGGGACCGCCTCTAACTATGGCTACACCTTC
- | TRBJ2-7 | TRBV5-1 | - | CASSLHEGVSYEQYF | TGCGCCAGCAGCTTACACGAAGGGGTCTCCTACGAGCAGTACTTC
- | TRBJ2-2 | TRBV30 | - | CAWGTLATGELFF | TGTGCCTGGGGGACCCTGGCCACCGGGGAGCTGTTTTTT
- | TRBJ2-7 | TRBV7-9 | - | CASSLAVQGPYEQYF | TGTGCCAGCAGCTTAGCGGTCCAGGGACCCTACGAGCAGTACTTC
- | TRBJ2-2 | TRBV25-1 | - | CASSDFRQYNTGELFF | TGTGCCAGCAGTGATTTCAGACAGTACAACACCGGGGAGCTGTTTTTT
- | TRBJ1-2 | TRBV19 | - | CASTPPDWNYGYTF | TGTGCCAGTACCCCACCCGATTGGAACTATGGCTACACCTTC
few | TRBJ1-2 | TRBV10-2 | TRBD1 | CASRAGGIVGYTF | TGCGCCAGCAGGGCAGGGGGTATTGTAGGCTACACCTTC
- | TRBJ2-7 | TRBV19 | - | CASLTSADEQYF | TGTGCCAGTTTAACCTCTGCGGACGAGCAGTACTTC
once | TRBJ1-5 | TRBV4-1 | TRBD1 | CASSPEEGARNQPQHF | TGCGCCAGCAGCCCAGAGGAGGGGGCACGCAATCAGCCCCAGCATTTT
- | TRBJ2-1 | TRBV6-6 | TRBD2 | CASRSGGADNEQFF | TGTGCCAGCAGGAGCGGGGGGGCGGACAATGAGCAGTTCTTC
- | TRBJ2-3 | TRBV5-8 | - | CASSLGIGGTDTQYF | TGTGCCAGCAGCTTGGGGATCGGTGGCACAGATACGCAGTATTTT
- | TRBJ2-7 | TRBV27 | - | CASSSFGYEQYF | TGTGCCAGCAGTTCTTTTGGGTACGAGCAGTACTTC
- | TRBJ2-3 | TRBV27 | - | CASSPWPRQLSGSTDTQYF | TGTGCCAGCAGCCCATGGCCGAGACAGCTTTCCGGGAGCACAGATACGCAGTATTTT
once | TRBJ1-2 | TRBV29-1 | TRBD1 | CSGWTGGAINYGYTF | TGCAGCGGGTGGACAGGGGGCGCGATCAACTATGGCTACACCTTC
once | TRBJ1-3 | TRBV10-1 | - | CASSEGVSGNTIYF | TGCGCCAGCAGTGAGGGGGTCTCTGGAAACACCATATATTTT
- | TRBJ2-7 | TRBV5-1 | TRBD1 | CASSLYRDRASEQYF | TGCGCCAGCAGCTTGTACCGGGACAGGGCAAGCGAGCAGTACTTC
- | TRBJ1-2 | TRBV27 | TRBD1 | CASSFVAGGGYTF | TGTGCCAGCAGTTTCGTGGCAGGGGGAGGCTACACCTTC
- | TRBJ2-7 | TRBV7-8 | - | CASSYRGPYEQYF | TGTGCCAGCAGCTACCGGGGCCCCTACGAGCAGTACTTC
- | TRBJ1-1 | TRBV11-2 | - | CASSSWTTLNTEAFF | TGTGCCAGCAGCTCGTGGACAACGTTGAACACTGAAGCTTTCTTT
once | TRBJ1-6 | TRBV5-1 | - | CASSFAGANSPLHF | TGCGCCAGCAGCTTCGCTGGGGCTAATTCACCCCTCCACTTT
- | TRBJ1-1 | TRBV13 | - | CASSQTQTVNTEAFF | TGTGCCAGCAGCCAAACCCAGACGGTGAACACTGAAGCTTTCTTT
- | TRBJ2-7 | TRBV28 | - | CASSPQPAYEQYF | TGTGCCAGCAGTCCCCAGCCGGCGTACGAGCAGTACTTC
- | TRBJ2-2 | TRBV10-1 | - | CASPDATAVTSHLANTGELFF | TGCGCCAGCCCCGACGCGACCGCAGTGACGAGTCATCTCGCGAACACCGGGGAGCTGTTTTTT
- | TRBJ1-1 | TRBV6-4 | - | CASPWQLIREAFF | TGTGCCAGCCCTTGGCAGCTAATCCGTGAAGCTTTCTTT
- | TRBJ2-1 | TRBV19 | - | CASSMNEQFF | TGTGCCAGTAGTATGAATGAGCAGTTCTTC
- | TRBJ2-2 | TRBV27 | TRBD1 | CASSISSQGTGELFF | TGTGCCAGCAGTATAAGCTCACAGGGGACCGGGGAGCTGTTTTTT
- | TRBJ1-1 | TRBV27 | TRBD1 | CASSSQGWDTEAFF | TGTGCCAGCAGTTCACAGGGGTGGGACACTGAAGCTTTCTTT
once | TRBJ1-1 | TRBV4-1 | - | CASSYSVPAEAFF | TGCGCCAGCAGCTACTCCGTCCCAGCAGAAGCTTTCTTT
- | TRBJ1-5 | TRBV5-4 | TRBD1 | CASSLGGQGAEQPQHF | TGTGCCAGCAGCTTGGGGGGACAGGGGGCAGAGCAGCCCCAGCATTTT
- | TRBJ2-3 | TRBV10-2 | - | CASNFPLASTDTQYF | TGCGCCAGCAATTTCCCTCTCGCTAGCACAGATACGCAGTATTTT
- | TRBJ2-7 | TRBV7-6 | - | CASSSLGSSSYEQYF | TGTGCCAGCAGCTCTTTGGGTAGTTCCTCCTACGAGCAGTACTTC
- | TRBJ2-7 | TRBV7-9 | - | CASSSNFRTVGYEQYF | TGTGCCAGCAGTTCCAATTTCCGGACAGTGGGGTACGAGCAGTACTTC
- | TRBJ2-3 | TRBV6-4 | - | CASSDSLGGTDTQYF | TGTGCCAGCAGTGACTCGTTAGGAGGCACAGATACGCAGTATTTT
- | TRBJ2-3 | TRBV25-1 | TRBD2 | CASSELLAGGRTDTQYF | TGTGCCAGCAGTGAACTTCTAGCGGGGGGGCGGACAGATACGCAGTATTTT
- | TRBJ1-5 | TRBV7-9 | TRBD1 | CASGQGNHLNQPQHF | TGTGCCAGCGGACAGGGGAACCACCTGAATCAGCCCCAGCATTTT
once | TRBJ1-1 | TRBV21-1 | - | CARLRGRTLGTEAFF | TGTGCCAGGCTAAGGGGCAGGACCTTGGGCACTGAAGCTTTCTTT
- | TRBJ1-2 | TRBV5-6 | - | CASKQGMNGYTF | TGTGCCAGCAAACAGGGCATGAATGGCTACACCTTC
- | TRBJ2-7 | TRBV5-6 | TRBD1 | CASSGTGSGEQYF | TGTGCCAGCTCCGGGACAGGGTCAGGCGAGCAGTACTTC
- | TRBJ2-7 | TRBV5-5 | TRBD2 | CASSRTSGGFYEQYF | TGTGCCAGCAGCCGAACTAGCGGGGGCTTCTACGAGCAGTACTTC
- | TRBJ2-7 | TRBV25-1 | - | CASSAGPGSYEQYF | TGTGCCAGCAGTGCGGGTCCTGGGTCCTACGAGCAGTACTTT
- | TRBJ2-7 | TRBV7-6 | - | CASSPDPAGYEQYF | TGTGCCAGCAGCCCCGACCCGGCTGGCTACGAGCAGTACTTC
- | TRBJ2-7 | TRBV7-6 | TRBD1 | CASSVGTGLYEQYF | TGTGCCAGCAGCGTTGGGACAGGGCTCTACGAGCAGTACTTC